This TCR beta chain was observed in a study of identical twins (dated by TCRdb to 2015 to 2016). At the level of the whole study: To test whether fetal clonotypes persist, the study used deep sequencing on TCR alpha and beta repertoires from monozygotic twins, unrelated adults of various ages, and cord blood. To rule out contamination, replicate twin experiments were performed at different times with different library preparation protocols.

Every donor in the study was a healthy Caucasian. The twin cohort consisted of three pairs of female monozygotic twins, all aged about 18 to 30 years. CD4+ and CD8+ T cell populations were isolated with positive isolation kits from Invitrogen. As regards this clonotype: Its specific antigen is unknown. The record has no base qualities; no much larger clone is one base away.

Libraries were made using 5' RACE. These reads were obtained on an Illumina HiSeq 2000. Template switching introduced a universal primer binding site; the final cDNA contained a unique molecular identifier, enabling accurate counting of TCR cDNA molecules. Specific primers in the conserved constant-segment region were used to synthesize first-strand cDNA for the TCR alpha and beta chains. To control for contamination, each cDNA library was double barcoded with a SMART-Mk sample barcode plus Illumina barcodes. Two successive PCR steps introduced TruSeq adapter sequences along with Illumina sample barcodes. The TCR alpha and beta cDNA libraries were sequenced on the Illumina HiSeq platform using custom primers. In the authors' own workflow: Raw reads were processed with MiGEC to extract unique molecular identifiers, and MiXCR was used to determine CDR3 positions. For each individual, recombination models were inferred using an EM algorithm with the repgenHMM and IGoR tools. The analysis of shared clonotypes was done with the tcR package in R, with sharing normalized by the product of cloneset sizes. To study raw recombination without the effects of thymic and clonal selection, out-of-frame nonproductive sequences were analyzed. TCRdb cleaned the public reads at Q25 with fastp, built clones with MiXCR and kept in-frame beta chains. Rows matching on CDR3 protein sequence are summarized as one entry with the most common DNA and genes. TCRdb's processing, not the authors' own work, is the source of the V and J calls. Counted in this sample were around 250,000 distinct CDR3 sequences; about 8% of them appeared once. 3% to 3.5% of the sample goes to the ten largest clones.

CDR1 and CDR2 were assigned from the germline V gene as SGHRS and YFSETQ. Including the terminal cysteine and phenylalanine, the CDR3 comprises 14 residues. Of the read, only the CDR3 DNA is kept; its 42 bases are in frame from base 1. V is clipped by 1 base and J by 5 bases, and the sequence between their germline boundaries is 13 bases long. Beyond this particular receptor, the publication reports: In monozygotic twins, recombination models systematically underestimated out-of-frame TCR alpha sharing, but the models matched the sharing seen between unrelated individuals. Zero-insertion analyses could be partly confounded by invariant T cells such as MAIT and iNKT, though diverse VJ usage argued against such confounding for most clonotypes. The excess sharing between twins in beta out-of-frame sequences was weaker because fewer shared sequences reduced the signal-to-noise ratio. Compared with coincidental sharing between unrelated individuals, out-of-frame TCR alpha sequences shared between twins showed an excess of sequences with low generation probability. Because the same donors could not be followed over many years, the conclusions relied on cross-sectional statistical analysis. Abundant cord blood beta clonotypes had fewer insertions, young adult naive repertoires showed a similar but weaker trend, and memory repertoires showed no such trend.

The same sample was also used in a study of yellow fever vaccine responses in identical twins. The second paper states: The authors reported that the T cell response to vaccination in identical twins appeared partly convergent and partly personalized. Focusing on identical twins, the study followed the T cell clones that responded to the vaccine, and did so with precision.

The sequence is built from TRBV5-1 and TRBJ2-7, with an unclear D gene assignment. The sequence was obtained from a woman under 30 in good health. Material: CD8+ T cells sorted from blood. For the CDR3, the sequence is CASSLRPERDEQYF. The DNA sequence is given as TGCGCCAGCAGCTTGCGCCCCGAACGGGACGAGCAGTACTTC.